These T cell receptor beta chains were read from a single sample in a study of T-cell memory formation after mild COVID-19. TCRdb re-derived calls from the 5' RACE reads in MiXCR, one entry per CDR3 protein. The sample records about 430,000 distinct CDR3 sequences, 15% to 20% being singletons. Sequencing was performed on PBMCs or a T cell subset sorted from them (not recorded which). The receptors come from a man aged 18 to 35 who had mild COVID-19 (a few samples of this study predate the infection). Cell type and time point are not known. CDR3s include the opening cysteine and the closing phenylalanine or tryptophan. The D gene is left open where the match is weak. Some rows have no size entry. The others give once, few or many, or a class for an expanded clone.

j_gene: TRBJ2-5; d_gene: TRBD2; abundance: few; v_gene: TRBV9; CDR3aa: CASSSTLRTSRGGETQYF; CDR3nt: TGTGCCAGCAGCTCCACCCTTCGGACTAGCAGAGGGGGGGAGACCCAGTACTTC
j_gene: TRBJ2-7; d_gene: -; abundance: -; v_gene: TRBV29-1; CDR3aa: CSVANSYEQYF; CDR3nt: TGCAGCGTTGCAAATTCCTACGAGCAGTACTTC
j_gene: TRBJ2-2; d_gene: -; abundance: few; v_gene: TRBV28; CDR3aa: CASSFFTGELFF; CDR3nt: TGTGCCAGCAGTTTTTTCACCGGGGAGCTGTTTTTT
j_gene: TRBJ2-3; d_gene: -; abundance: few; v_gene: TRBV2; CDR3aa: CASSQRGSWSDTQYF; CDR3nt: TGTGCCAGCAGCCAAAGAGGGTCCTGGTCAGATACGCAGTATTTT
j_gene: TRBJ1-2; d_gene: -; abundance: few; v_gene: TRBV7-9; CDR3aa: CASSLEGRTYGYTF; CDR3nt: TGTGCCAGCAGCTTGGAGGGGAGAACCTATGGCTACACCTTC
j_gene: TRBJ2-1; d_gene: -; abundance: few; v_gene: TRBV2; CDR3aa: CASSAVDEQFF; CDR3nt: TGTGCCAGCAGTGCGGTGGATGAGCAGTTCTTC
j_gene: TRBJ2-1; d_gene: -; abundance: -; v_gene: TRBV7-9; CDR3aa: CASSSAQRRSSYNEQFF; CDR3nt: TGTGCCAGCAGTTCCGCTCAGAGGAGGAGCTCCTACAATGAGCAGTTCTTC
j_gene: TRBJ1-6; d_gene: TRBD1; abundance: once; v_gene: TRBV6-5; CDR3aa: CASSFRDRGPSTLHF; CDR3nt: TGTGCCAGCAGTTTCCGGGACAGGGGACCGTCCACCCTCCACTTT
j_gene: TRBJ2-3; d_gene: TRBD2; abundance: -; v_gene: TRBV5-1; CDR3aa: CASSVRRGDTDTQYF; CDR3nt: TGCGCCAGCAGCGTACGACGGGGGGACACAGATACGCAGTATTTT
j_gene: TRBJ2-3; d_gene: -; abundance: few; v_gene: TRBV24-1; CDR3aa: CATSDDPDTQYF; CDR3nt: TGTGCCACCAGTGACGATCCTGATACGCAGTATTTT
j_gene: TRBJ1-6; d_gene: -; abundance: -; v_gene: TRBV20-1; CDR3aa: CSARTPLSPLHF; CDR3nt: TGCAGTGCTCGGACTCCTCTTTCACCCCTCCACTTT
j_gene: TRBJ2-2; d_gene: -; abundance: -; v_gene: TRBV5-1; CDR3aa: CASSLVARSPGELFF; CDR3nt: TGCGCCAGCAGCTTGGTGGCCAGGTCTCCCGGGGAGCTGTTTTTT
j_gene: TRBJ1-6; d_gene: -; abundance: few; v_gene: TRBV7-9; CDR3aa: CASSSDALHF; CDR3nt: TGTGCCAGCAGCTCCGACGCCCTCCACTTT
j_gene: TRBJ2-5; d_gene: -; abundance: -; v_gene: TRBV20-1; CDR3aa: CSARGRDPETQYF; CDR3nt: TGCAGTGCTAGAGGGAGGGACCCAGAGACCCAGTACTTC
j_gene: TRBJ1-5; d_gene: TRBD1; abundance: -; v_gene: TRBV11-1; CDR3aa: CASSPGGPGQPQHF; CDR3nt: TGTGCCAGCAGCCCAGGGGGCCCCGGGCAGCCCCAGCATTTT
j_gene: TRBJ1-4; d_gene: -; abundance: few; v_gene: TRBV4-3; CDR3aa: CASSQEKWQPNEKLFF; CDR3nt: TGCGCCAGCAGCCAAGAAAAATGGCAGCCTAATGAAAAACTGTTTTTT
j_gene: TRBJ2-1; d_gene: TRBD2; abundance: few; v_gene: TRBV11-2; CDR3aa: CASSFRGVNEQFF; CDR3nt: TGTGCCAGCAGCTTTCGGGGGGTGAATGAGCAGTTCTTC
j_gene: TRBJ1-3; d_gene: -; abundance: -; v_gene: TRBV9; CDR3aa: CASSTALGNTIYF; CDR3nt: TGTGCCAGCAGCACAGCTCTGGGAAACACCATATATTTT
j_gene: TRBJ2-1; d_gene: -; abundance: many; v_gene: TRBV12-3/TRBV12-4; CDR3aa: CASSSRGGGNEQFF; CDR3nt: TGTGCCAGCAGTTCCCGAGGAGGGGGGAATGAGCAGTTCTTC
j_gene: TRBJ2-5; d_gene: TRBD1; abundance: few; v_gene: TRBV11-2; CDR3aa: CASSSSGQGQETQYF; CDR3nt: TGTGCCAGCAGCTCCTCGGGACAGGGACAAGAGACCCAGTACTTC
j_gene: TRBJ1-5; d_gene: -; abundance: few; v_gene: TRBV10-3; CDR3aa: CAIRRTPEEPQHF; CDR3nt: TGTGCCATCAGGAGAACACCGGAGGAGCCCCAGCATTTT
j_gene: TRBJ2-2; d_gene: TRBD2; abundance: many; v_gene: TRBV5-4; CDR3aa: CASSLRRLAGNTGELFF; CDR3nt: TGTGCCAGCAGCTTGCGCCGGCTAGCGGGGAACACCGGGGAGCTGTTTTTT
j_gene: TRBJ2-1; d_gene: TRBD2; abundance: -; v_gene: TRBV7-6; CDR3aa: CASSLFQTSDLLFSYNEQFF; CDR3nt: TGTGCCAGCAGCCTCTTTCAGACTAGCGACCTATTATTCTCCTACAATGAGCAGTTCTTC
j_gene: TRBJ2-5; d_gene: -; abundance: -; v_gene: TRBV6-2/TRBV6-3; CDR3aa: CASSPPGKWETQYF; CDR3nt: TGTGCCAGCAGTCCTCCTGGGAAGTGGGAGACCCAGTACTTC
j_gene: TRBJ2-5; d_gene: TRBD2; abundance: -; v_gene: TRBV7-2; CDR3aa: CASSLASSGGEETQYF; CDR3nt: TGTGCCAGCAGCTTAGCGTCTAGCGGGGGAGAAGAGACCCAGTACTTC
j_gene: TRBJ1-3; d_gene: -; abundance: many; v_gene: TRBV7-9; CDR3aa: CASSLGGTGNTIYF; CDR3nt: TGTGCCAGCAGCTTGGGGGGGACTGGAAACACCATATATTTT
j_gene: TRBJ2-2; d_gene: -; abundance: many; v_gene: TRBV7-2; CDR3aa: CASSSLLDGLITGELFF; CDR3nt: TGTGCCAGCAGCTCCCTACTGGACGGACTTATCACCGGGGAGCTGTTTTTT
j_gene: TRBJ2-7; d_gene: -; abundance: few; v_gene: TRBV5-1; CDR3aa: CASSFGPTGGVVYEQYF; CDR3nt: TGCGCCAGCAGCTTTGGCCCCACAGGGGGGGTTGTGTACGAGCAGTACTTC
j_gene: TRBJ2-2; d_gene: -; abundance: -; v_gene: TRBV5-6; CDR3aa: CASSYRSVANTGELFF; CDR3nt: TGTGCCAGCAGCTACCGATCGGTCGCGAACACCGGGGAGCTGTTTTTT
j_gene: TRBJ2-5; d_gene: TRBD2; abundance: few; v_gene: TRBV5-1; CDR3aa: CASRPAGGQETQYF; CDR3nt: TGCGCCAGCAGGCCAGCGGGGGGCCAAGAGACCCAGTACTTC
j_gene: TRBJ2-3; d_gene: TRBD1; abundance: -; v_gene: TRBV6-2/TRBV6-3; CDR3aa: CASSTGQGAADTQYF; CDR3nt: TGTGCCAGCAGTACGGGACAGGGGGCAGCAGATACGCAGTATTTT
j_gene: TRBJ2-7; d_gene: -; abundance: few; v_gene: TRBV12-3/TRBV12-4; CDR3aa: CASSYRVSYEQYF; CDR3nt: TGTGCCAGCAGTTACAGGGTATCCTACGAGCAGTACTTC
j_gene: TRBJ1-5; d_gene: -; abundance: -; v_gene: TRBV3-1; CDR3aa: CASSQGGLGNQPQHF; CDR3nt: TGTGCCAGCAGCCAAGGAGGGCTCGGGAATCAGCCCCAGCATTTT
j_gene: TRBJ2-1; d_gene: -; abundance: -; v_gene: TRBV3-1; CDR3aa: CASSQDLGGDEQFF; CDR3nt: TGTGCCAGCAGCCAAGATCTCGGAGGAGATGAGCAGTTCTTC
j_gene: TRBJ2-2; d_gene: -; abundance: -; v_gene: TRBV20-1; CDR3aa: CSAGQGTGELFF; CDR3nt: TGCAGTGCTGGGCAGGGCACCGGGGAGCTGTTTTTT
j_gene: TRBJ2-1; d_gene: -; abundance: -; v_gene: TRBV15; CDR3aa: CATSRDYSYNEQFF; CDR3nt: TGTGCCACCAGCAGAGATTACTCCTACAATGAGCAGTTCTTC
j_gene: TRBJ1-6; d_gene: -; abundance: once; v_gene: TRBV12-3/TRBV12-4; CDR3aa: CASMFSLGSPLHF; CDR3nt: TGTGCCAGCATGTTTAGTTTGGGTTCACCCCTCCACTTT